A single T cell receptor (beta chain) is shown here with its context. Its antigen remains unknown. Trimming took 6 bases from V and 2 from J, leaving 6 bases between them. Germline V lookup: CDR1 MNHEY, CDR2 SVGAGI. The CDR3 has 12 residues. The entry originates in a study of cytomegalovirus exposure and HLA in healthy donors. Findings and limits, study-wide: Rare sequences made up most TCRs, while some public TCRs were found in many donors.

PCR employed 60 Vbeta and 13 Jbeta primers. Sequencing used immunoSEQ multiplex PCR; TCRdb keeps in-frame clones, though not all of them. The sample yields 99,000 or so clones, about 81% seen once. The chain is built from TRBV6-5 and TRBJ2-3; D remains ambiguous. Sequencing input: PBMCs. The source of this sequence is a man younger than 45 in good health and CMV-seronegative. The CDR3 sequence is CASSSVTDTQYF. CDR3 in DNA: TGTGCCAGCAGCAGCGTCACAGATACGCAGTATTTT.